This TCR beta chain was observed in a study of T cells after yellow fever vaccination. Study as a whole: SMART-Seq v4 Ultra Low Input prepared libraries from low-cell fractions.

CDR1 is MDHEN and CDR2 is SYDVKM in the germline V gene. V gave up 3 bases and J gave up 8 bases, with 10 bases separating them. This CDR3 comprises 12 residues. This clonotype was counted only a few times. Template switching with 5'RACE generated the TCR cDNA and added a universal primer site and UMIs. TCRdb reprocessed the 5' RACE reads via MiXCR and lists one record per CDR3 protein. Among around 310,000 distinct CDR3 sequences, 3% to 4.5% were seen once, and the ten largest hold 23%. This TCR was sampled from a man aged 18 to 35 who received the YFV17D yellow fever vaccine. The sequenced sample was PBMCs, obtained on the day of the yellow fever booster vaccination. The chain joins TRBV28 to TRBJ1-2, with D unclear. This chain's CDR3 is CASSLHGSGYTF. The CDR3 nucleotides read TGTGCCAGCAGTTTGCACGGGAGCGGCTACACCTTC.